This T cell receptor (beta chain) was documented in a study of CD8+ T cells in alopecia areata. Regarding the study as a whole: Scalp samples also yield sequences from resident alphabeta T cells of normal skin. Clonality in lesional scalp, especially alopecia totalis/universalis, exceeded that of normal scalp.

Once RNA had been extracted, it was reverse transcribed into cDNA to act as the sequencing template. The data were produced by immunoSEQ multiplex PCR, yet TCRdb's version contains in-frame clones alone and is incomplete. The table lists 100,000 to 130,000 clones, 45% to 60% of them singletons. The V and J ends lost 3 bases and 8 bases respectively, with 16 bases between them. CDR1 LNHDA and CDR2 SQIVND come from the germline V gene (reference sequence). CDR3 length: 14 residues. Patients with alopecia areata provided lesional scalp punch biopsies as well as peripheral blood. PBMCs yielded sorted CD4+ and CD8+ T cells. Within the sample, this clone is medium-sized (0.01 to 0.1%). What it recognizes is unknown.

Source material: NKG2D-low CD8+ T cells sorted from blood. V usage is TRBV19 and J usage is TRBJ1-1, with TRBD1 as a possible D gene (6 bases). The source of this sequence is a human donor with alopecia areata. The chain's CDR3 is CASSIPFSGTEAFF. For the CDR3, the DNA is TGTGCCAGTAGTATCCCTTTTTCCGGGACAGAAGCTTTCTTT.